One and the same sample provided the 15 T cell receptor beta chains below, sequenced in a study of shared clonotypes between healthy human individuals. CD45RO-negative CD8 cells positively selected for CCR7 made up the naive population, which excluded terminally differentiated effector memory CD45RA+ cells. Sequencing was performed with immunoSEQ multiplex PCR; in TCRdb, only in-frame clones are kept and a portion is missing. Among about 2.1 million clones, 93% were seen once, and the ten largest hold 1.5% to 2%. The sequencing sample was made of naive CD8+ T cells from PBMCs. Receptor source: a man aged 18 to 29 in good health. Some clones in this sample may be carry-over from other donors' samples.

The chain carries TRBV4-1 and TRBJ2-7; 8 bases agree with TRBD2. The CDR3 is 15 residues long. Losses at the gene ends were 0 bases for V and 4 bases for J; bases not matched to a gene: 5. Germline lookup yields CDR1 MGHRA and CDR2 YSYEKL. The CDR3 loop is CASSQEASGYYEQYF. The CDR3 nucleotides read TGCGCCAGCAGCCAAGAGGCTAGCGGGTATTACGAGCAGTACTTC.

Written as DNA, the CDR3 is TGCAGCGTTGATGGGACCCGATTGTCTGCCCTGAGCTCCTACAATGAGCAGTTCTTC. It is translated as CSVDGTRLSALSSYNEQFF. This chain links TRBV29-1 with TRBJ2-1, with D perhaps TRBD1 or TRBD2 (5 bases each). Germline CDR1 reads SQVTM; CDR2 reads ANQGSEA. V lost 3 bases and J 0 bases, leaving 24 bases between the germline ends. The CDR3 length is 19 residues.

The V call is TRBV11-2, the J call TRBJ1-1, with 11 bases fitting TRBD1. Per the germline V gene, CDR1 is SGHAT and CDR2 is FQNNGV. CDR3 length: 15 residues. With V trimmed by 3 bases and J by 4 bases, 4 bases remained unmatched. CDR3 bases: TGTGCCAGCAGCTTGGACAGGGGGCCGGGCACTGAAGCTTTCTTT. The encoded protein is CASSLDRGPGTEAFF.

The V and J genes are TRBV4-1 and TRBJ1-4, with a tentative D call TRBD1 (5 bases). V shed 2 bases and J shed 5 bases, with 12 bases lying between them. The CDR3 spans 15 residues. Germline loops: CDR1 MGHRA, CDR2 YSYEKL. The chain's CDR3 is CASSQRDSRNEKLFF. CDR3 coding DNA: TGCGCCAGCAGCCAACGTGACAGTAGAAATGAAAAACTGTTTTTT.

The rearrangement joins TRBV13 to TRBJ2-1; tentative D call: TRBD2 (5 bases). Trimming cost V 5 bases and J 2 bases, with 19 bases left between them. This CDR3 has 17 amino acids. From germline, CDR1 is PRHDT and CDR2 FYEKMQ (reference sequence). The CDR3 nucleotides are TGTGCCAGCAGCCCACGGCTCCAAGCGGACCCCTACAATGAGCAGTTCTTC. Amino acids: CASSPRLQADPYNEQFF.

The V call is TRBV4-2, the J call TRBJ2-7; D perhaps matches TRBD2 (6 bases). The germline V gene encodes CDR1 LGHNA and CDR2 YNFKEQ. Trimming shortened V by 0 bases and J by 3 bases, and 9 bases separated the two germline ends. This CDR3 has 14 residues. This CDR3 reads CASSQERTNYEQYF. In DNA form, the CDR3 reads TGTGCCAGCAGCCAAGAAAGGACTAACTACGAGCAGTACTTC.

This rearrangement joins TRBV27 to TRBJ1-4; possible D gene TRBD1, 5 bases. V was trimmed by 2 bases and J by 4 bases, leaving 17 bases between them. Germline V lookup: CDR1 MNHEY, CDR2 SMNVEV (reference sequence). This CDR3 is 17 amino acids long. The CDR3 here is CASSLIGYRGVNEKLFF. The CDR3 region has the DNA TGTGCCAGCAGTTTAATCGGGTACCGAGGGGTTAATGAAAAACTGTTTTTT.

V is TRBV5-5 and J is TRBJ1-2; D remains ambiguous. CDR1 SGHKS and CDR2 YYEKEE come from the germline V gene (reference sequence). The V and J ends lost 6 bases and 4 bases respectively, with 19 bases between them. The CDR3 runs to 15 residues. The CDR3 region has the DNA TGTGCCAGCATTCCCTCTTCGGCGATATCCTATGGCTACACCTTC. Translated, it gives CASIPSSAISYGYTF.

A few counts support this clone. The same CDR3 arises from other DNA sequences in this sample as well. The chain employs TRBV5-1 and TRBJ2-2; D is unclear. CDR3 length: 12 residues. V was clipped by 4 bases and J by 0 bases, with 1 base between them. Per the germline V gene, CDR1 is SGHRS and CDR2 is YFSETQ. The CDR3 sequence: CASSPNTGELFF. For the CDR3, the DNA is TGCGCCAGCAGCCCGAACACCGGGGAGCTGTTTTTT. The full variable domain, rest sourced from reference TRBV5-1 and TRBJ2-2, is KAGVTQTPRYLIKTRGQQVTLSCSPISGHRSVSWYQQTPGQGLQFLFEYFSETQRNKGNFPGRFSGRQFSNSRSEMNVSTLELGDSALYLCASSPNTGELFFGEGSRLTVL.

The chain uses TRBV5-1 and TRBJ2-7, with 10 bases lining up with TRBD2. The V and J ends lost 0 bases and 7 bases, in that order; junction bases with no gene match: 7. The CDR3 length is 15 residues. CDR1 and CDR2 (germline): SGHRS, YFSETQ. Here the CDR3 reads CASSLDLAGVLEQYF. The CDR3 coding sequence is TGCGCCAGCAGCTTGGATCTAGCGGGGGTTTTAGAGCAGTACTTC.

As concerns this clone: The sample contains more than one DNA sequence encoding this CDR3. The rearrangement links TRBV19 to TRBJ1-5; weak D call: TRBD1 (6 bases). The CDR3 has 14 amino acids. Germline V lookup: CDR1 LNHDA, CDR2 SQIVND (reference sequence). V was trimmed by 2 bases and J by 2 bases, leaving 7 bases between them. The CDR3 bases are TGTGCCAGTAGTATATGGACAGGCAATCAGCCCCAGCATTTT. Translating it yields CASSIWTGNQPQHF.

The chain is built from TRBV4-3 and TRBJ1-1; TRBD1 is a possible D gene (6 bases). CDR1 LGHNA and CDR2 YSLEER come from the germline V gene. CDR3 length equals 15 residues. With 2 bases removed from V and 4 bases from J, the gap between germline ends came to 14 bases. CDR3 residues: CASSQYRVLGTEAFF. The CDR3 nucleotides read TGCGCCAGCAGCCAATACAGGGTGTTGGGCACTGAAGCTTTCTTT.

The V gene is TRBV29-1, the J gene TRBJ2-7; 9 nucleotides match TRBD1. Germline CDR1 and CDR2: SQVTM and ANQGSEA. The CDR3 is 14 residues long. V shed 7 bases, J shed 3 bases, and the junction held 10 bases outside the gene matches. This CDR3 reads CSALGGQGFYEQYF. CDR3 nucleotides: TGCAGCGCCCTCGGAGGACAGGGGTTCTACGAGCAGTACTTC.

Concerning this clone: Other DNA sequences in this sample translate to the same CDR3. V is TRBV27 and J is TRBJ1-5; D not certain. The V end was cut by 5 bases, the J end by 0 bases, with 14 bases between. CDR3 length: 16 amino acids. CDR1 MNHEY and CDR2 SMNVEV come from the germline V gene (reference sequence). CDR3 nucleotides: TGTGCCAGCAGTCCCTCATCCGGGGATAGCAATCAGCCCCAGCATTTT. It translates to CASSPSSGDSNQPQHF.

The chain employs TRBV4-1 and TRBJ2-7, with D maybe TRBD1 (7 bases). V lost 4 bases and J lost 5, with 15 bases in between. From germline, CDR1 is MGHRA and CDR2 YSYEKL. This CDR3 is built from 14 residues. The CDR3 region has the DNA TGCGCCAGCAGCCCGCGGGACAGAACAAACGAGCAGTACTTC. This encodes CASSPRDRTNEQYF.